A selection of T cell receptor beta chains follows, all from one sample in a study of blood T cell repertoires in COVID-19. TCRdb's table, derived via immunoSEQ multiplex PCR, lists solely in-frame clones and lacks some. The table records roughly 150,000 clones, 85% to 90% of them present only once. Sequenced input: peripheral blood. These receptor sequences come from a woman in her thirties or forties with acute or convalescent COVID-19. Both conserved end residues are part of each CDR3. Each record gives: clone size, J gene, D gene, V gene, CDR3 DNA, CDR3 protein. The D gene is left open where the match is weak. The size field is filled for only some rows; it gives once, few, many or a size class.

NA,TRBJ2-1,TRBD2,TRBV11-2,TGTGCCAGCAGACGCTTAATCAAGGGGGGACTAGCGGGGTATGATGAGCAGTTCTTC,CASRRLIKGGLAGYDEQFF
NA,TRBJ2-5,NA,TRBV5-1,TGCGCCAGCAGCTTGGTGGGCCAGGTCCAAGAGACCCAGTACTTC,CASSLVGQVQETQYF
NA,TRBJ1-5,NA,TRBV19,TGTGCCAGTAGTATAAGGGGAACCATAGGTGGGGTGGAGCCCCAGCATTTT,CASSIRGTIGGVEPQHF
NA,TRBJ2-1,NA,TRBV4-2,TGTGCCAGCAGCCTGACAGGAGCTAAATCGGATGAGCAGTTCTTC,CASSLTGAKSDEQFF
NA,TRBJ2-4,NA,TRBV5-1,TGCGCCAGCAGCTGGACTACGGGCGCCAAAAACATTCAGTACTTC,CASSWTTGAKNIQYF
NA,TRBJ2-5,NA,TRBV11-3,TGTGCCAGCAGCCCGCGGACAGCGGTCCAAGAGACCCAGTACTTC,CASSPRTAVQETQYF
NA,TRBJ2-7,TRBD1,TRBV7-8,TGTGCCAGCAGCGCTCGGACAGGGGGTTACGAGCAGTACTTC,CASSARTGGYEQYF
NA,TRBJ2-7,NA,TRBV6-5,TGTGCCAGCAGTTACTCGACTAACTACGAGCAGTACTTC,CASSYSTNYEQYF
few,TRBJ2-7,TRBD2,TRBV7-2,TGTGCCAGCAGCCCACGACTAGCGGGACACTACGAGCAGTACTTC,CASSPRLAGHYEQYF
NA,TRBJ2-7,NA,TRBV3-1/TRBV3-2,TGTGCCAGCAGCCAAGATTTCCAGGGGCTCATCTACGAGCAGTACTTC,CASSQDFQGLIYEQYF
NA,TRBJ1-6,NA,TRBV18,TGTGCCAGCTCACCACCGGAAGAATGGCGAGCTAGCTCTGGGTATTCACCCCTCCACTTT,CASSPPEEWRASSGYSPLHF
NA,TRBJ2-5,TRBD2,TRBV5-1,TGCGCCAGCAGCTTGGCTCGGGCTAGCGGGGAAGAGACCCAGTACTTC,CASSLARASGEETQYF
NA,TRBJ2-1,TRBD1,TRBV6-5,TGTGCCAGCAACAACCGGGACAGGGTTAGCGATGAGCAGTTCTTC,CASNNRDRVSDEQFF
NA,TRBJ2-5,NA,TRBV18,TGTGCCAGCTCACCGGCGACAGCCCGACAGTACTTC,CASSPATARQYF
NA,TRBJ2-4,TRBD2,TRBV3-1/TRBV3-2,TGTGCCAGCAGCCAAGATTTTTGGGGGACTAGCGGGGAGGACTCCAAAAACATTCAGTACTTC,CASSQDFWGTSGEDSKNIQYF
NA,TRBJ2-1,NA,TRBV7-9,TGTGCCAGCTCCGGGACATCCGACAATGAGCAGTTCTTC,CASSGTSDNEQFF
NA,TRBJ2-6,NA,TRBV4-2,TGTGCCAGCAGCCAAGAACGGACAGCTGGGGCCAACGTCCTGACTTTC,CASSQERTAGANVLTF
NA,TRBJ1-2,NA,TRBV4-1,TGCGCCAGCAGCCAGCCACAGGGTTCTCACTATGGCTACACCTTC,CASSQPQGSHYGYTF
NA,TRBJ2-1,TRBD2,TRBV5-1,TGCGCCAGCAGCGCTAGTTTAGCGGGGGAGTACAATGAGCAGTTCTTC,CASSASLAGEYNEQFF
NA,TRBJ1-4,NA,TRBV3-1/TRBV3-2,TGTGCCAGCAGCCAAACAGTCTGGAAACAGGGTTGGAATGAAAAACTGTTTTTT,CASSQTVWKQGWNEKLFF
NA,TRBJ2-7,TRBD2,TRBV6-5,TGTGCCAGCAGTACTAGCGGGAGTGTCTACGAGCAGTACTTC,CASSTSGSVYEQYF
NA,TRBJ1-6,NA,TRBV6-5,TGTGCCACCACTCCCCCGCAGGATAATTCACCCCTCCACTTT,CATTPPQDNSPLHF
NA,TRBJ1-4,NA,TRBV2,TGTGCCAGCACCCAAGGGGGGGTTGGGGAAAAACTGTTTTTT,CASTQGGVGEKLFF
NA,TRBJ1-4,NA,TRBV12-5,TGTGCTAGTGGTTTTGGGGGGACTAATGAAAAACTGTTTTTT,CASGFGGTNEKLFF
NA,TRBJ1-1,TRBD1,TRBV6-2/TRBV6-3,TGTGCCAGCAGTACAGGGGGCCAGAACACTGAAGCTTTCTTT,CASSTGGQNTEAFF
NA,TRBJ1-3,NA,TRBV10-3,TGTGCCATCAGTGAATACTCTGGAAACACCATATATTTT,CAISEYSGNTIYF
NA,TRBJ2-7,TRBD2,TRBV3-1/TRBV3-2,TGTGCCAGCAGCCGTAGAGCGGGGGCGTACTACGAGCAGTACTTC,CASSRRAGAYYEQYF
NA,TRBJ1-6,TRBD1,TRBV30,TGTGCCTGGACACCGGGACAGGGTTATTCACCCCTCCACTTT,CAWTPGQGYSPLHF
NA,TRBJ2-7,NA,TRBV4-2,TGTGCCAGCAGCCCCCTAGGTTGGTCGGCAGAACGGTCCTACGAGCAGTACTTC,CASSPLGWSAERSYEQYF
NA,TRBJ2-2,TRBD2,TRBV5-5,TGTGCCAGCAGACTAGCGGGAGGTAGCGGGGAGCTGTTTTTT,CASRLAGGSGELFF
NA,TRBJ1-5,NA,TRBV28,TGTGCCAGCAGTTTTGAGACAGACCTTAGCAATCAGCCCCAGCATTTT,CASSFETDLSNQPQHF
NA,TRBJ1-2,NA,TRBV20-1,TGCAGTGCCCAGGGAGGGGTGGGCTACACCTTC,CSAQGGVGYTF
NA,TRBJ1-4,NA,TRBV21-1,TGTGCCAGCACCGGCAGGACAGTTAATGAAAAACTGTTTTTT,CASTGRTVNEKLFF
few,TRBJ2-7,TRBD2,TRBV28,TGTGCCAGCATTCAGGCTAGCGGGGGGCCCTACGAGCAGTACTTC,CASIQASGGPYEQYF
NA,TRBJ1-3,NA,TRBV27,TGTGCCAGCAGTGCGACAGGATTCTCTGGAAACACCATATATTTT,CASSATGFSGNTIYF
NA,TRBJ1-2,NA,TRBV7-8,TGTGCCAGCAGCCCCCGACCGGGGGAGCCATATGGCTACACCTTC,CASSPRPGEPYGYTF
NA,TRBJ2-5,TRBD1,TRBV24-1,TGTGCCACCAGTATTAGACAGGGCGCGAAGATCCAAGAGACCCAGTACTTC,CATSIRQGAKIQETQYF
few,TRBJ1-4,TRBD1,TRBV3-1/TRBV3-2,TGTGCCAGCAGGCACAGGGGTTCTAATGAAAAACTGTTTTTT,CASRHRGSNEKLFF
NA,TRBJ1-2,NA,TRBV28,TGTGCCAGCAGTTTATCCGGGGGCTATGGCTACACCTTC,CASSLSGGYGYTF
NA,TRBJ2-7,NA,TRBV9,TGTGCCAGCAGTACAGGGATTGGGTACGAGCAGTACTTC,CASSTGIGYEQYF
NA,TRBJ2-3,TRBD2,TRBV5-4,TGTGCCAGCAGCTTTAGCGGGGGCACAGATACGCAGTATTTT,CASSFSGGTDTQYF
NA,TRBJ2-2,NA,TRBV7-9,TGTGCCAGCAGCTTAGCTCCGAGTACCGGGGAGCTGTTTTTT,CASSLAPSTGELFF
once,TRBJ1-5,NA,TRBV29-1,TGCAGCGTTGGGAATTTCGGGACAAATCAGCCCCAGCATTTT,CSVGNFGTNQPQHF
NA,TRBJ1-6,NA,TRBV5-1,TGCGCCAGCAGCCGAGACAGCGAGAATTCACCCCTCCACTTT,CASSRDSENSPLHF
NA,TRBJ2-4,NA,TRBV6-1,TGTGCCAGCAGTGAATACAGGGCCAAAAACATTCAGTACTTC,CASSEYRAKNIQYF
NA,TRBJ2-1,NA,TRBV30,TGTGCCGGATCTTTAGCCGCTAACAATGAGCAGTTCTTC,CAGSLAANNEQFF
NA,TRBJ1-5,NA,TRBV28,TGTGCCAGCACCTCTCCCAATCAGCCCCAGCATTTT,CASTSPNQPQHF
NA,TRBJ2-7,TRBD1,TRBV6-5,TGTGCCAGCAGTTACGGAACGACAGGGTATGAGTACGAGCAGTACTTC,CASSYGTTGYEYEQYF
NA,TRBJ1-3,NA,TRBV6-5,TGTGCCAGCAGTACCCGACAGCCTGGAAACACCATATATTTT,CASSTRQPGNTIYF
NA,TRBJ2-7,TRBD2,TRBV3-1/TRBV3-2,TGTGCCAGCAGCCCTCGGGGAAGCGGGGGGGCGAACGAGCAGTACTTC,CASSPRGSGGANEQYF
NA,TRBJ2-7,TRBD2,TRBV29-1,TGCAGCGTTGTGCTAGCGGGATTATACGAGCAGTACTTC,CSVVLAGLYEQYF
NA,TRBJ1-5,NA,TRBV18,TGTGCCAGCTCCCGCGGAGGGAGTAGCAATCAGCCCCAGCATTTT,CASSRGGSSNQPQHF
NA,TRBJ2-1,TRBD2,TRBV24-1,TGTGCCACCACGGGCGGGGGGCGAAATGAGCAGTTCTTC,CATTGGGRNEQFF
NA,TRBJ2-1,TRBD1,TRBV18,TGTGCCAGCTCACCGGGACAGGGGGTTTTCTTC,CASSPGQGVFF
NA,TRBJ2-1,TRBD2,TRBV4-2,TGTGCCAGCAGCCGCAAGCTTGGGAGCGGGGAATACAATGAGCAGTTCTTC,CASSRKLGSGEYNEQFF
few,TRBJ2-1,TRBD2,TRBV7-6,TGTGCCAGCAGCCCCGGACCGGGACTAGCGGGCAATGAGCAGTTCTTC,CASSPGPGLAGNEQFF